This entry concerns a single T cell receptor (beta chain). This record belongs to a study of blood T cells in healthy people across ages. V lost 5 bases, J lost 6 bases, and 17 bases lay in between. The CDR3 spans 15 residues. CDR1 is SGHTA and CDR2 is FQGTGA in the germline V gene. Primed by a sample-barcoded 5' primer and a J-beta primer mix, a second PCR proceeded for 7 to 11 cycles. TCRdb re-analysed the 5' RACE reads in MiXCR, keeping a single row per CDR3 protein. The table lists around 750,000 distinct CDR3 sequences, roughly 50% of them singletons. The sequencing sample was made of blood. The chain carries TRBV7-3 and TRBJ2-1; D possibly matches TRBD1 or TRBD2 (5 bases each). The TCR originated in an elderly man in good health. The CDR3 spells CASSTYGTTSNEQFF. CDR3 DNA: TGTGCCAGCAGCACTTACGGGACGACATCCAATGAGCAGTTCTTC.